This T cell receptor beta chain came from a study of shared T cell receptors in the human thymus (dated by TCRdb to the early 2020s). As for the study more broadly: The study examined how the human thymus generates shared, self-reactive T-cell receptor alpha chains.

As regards this clone: Its specific antigen is unknown. No much larger clone is present one base from it, and per-base qualities are unavailable.

Libraries were prepared through the immunoSEQ multiplex PCR assay. Not all clones reach the TCRdb copy of this immuneACCESS table, which keeps in-frame sequences only. Checked studies attribute under half of the gap to unresolved V genes and leave the rest unexplained. Here the sample has 500,000 to 750,000 clones; roughly 88% occur a single time. The ten largest clones represent about 0.01% of the sample. These data also formed part of another study, on human thymus T cells. As the second publication notes: The donors were immunologically healthy infants in Finland who had open corrective cardiac surgery for congenital heart defects. Thymus tissue was collected as surgical resects that were removed during corrective cardiac surgery. Usage of V and J gene segments appeared to be biased in both the thymic and the peripheral blood repertoires. Highly overlapping thymic TCR repertoires among unrelated individuals were reported in the related research. The study described the TCR alpha and beta repertoires in eight or nine infant thymus samples and a handful of matching peripheral blood samples. The infant donors were about 6 to 244 days old, and the cohort included roughly six males and a couple of females. Thymocytes were mechanically released from the tissue and were stored as pellets of about 9.5-33 million cells at -70 degrees C. A QIAsymphony instrument was used to extract genomic DNA from the frozen cell pellets. The immunoSEQ multiplex PCR assay was used to amplify the TCRB and TCRAD loci from a standardized amount of quality-controlled genomic DNA. The V(D)J region was spanned by amplicons of a length sufficient to cover the CDR3 and to identify V and J genes. Through the commercial immunoSEQ service, the amplicons were sequenced on an Illumina platform. Corrections for primer bias and sequencing errors followed previously described methods, while TCRAD and TCRB definitions were based on the IMGT database. The repertoires were analysed using immunoSEQ Analyzer 3.0 and VDJTools for basic statistics, V/J segment usage, diversity estimates, rarefaction and pairwise overlap. Diversity was estimated using the Chao1, ChaoE, Efron-Thisted, Shannon and inverse Simpson indices, and was also estimated on datasets down-sampled to the size of the smallest sample. For repertoire overlap, CDR3 nucleotide sequence, V gene and J gene had to match strictly, and clustering was done by Jaccard-based multidimensional scaling. On average, thymus samples yielded roughly 770,000 unique TCRB clonotypes, whereas blood samples yielded approximately 84,000.

The sequence derives from a boy under two years old with a congenital heart defect. Donor details come from another sample of the same person, matched by shared clones. The sample consisted of thymocytes.

The CDR3 corresponds to CASSDRAGAGETQYF. The DNA sequence is TGCGCCAGCAGTGATCGGGCGGGAGCAGGAGAGACCCAGTACTTC. The chain links TRBV10-2 with TRBJ2-5; TRBD2 lines up with 7 middle nucleotides. Trimming accounts for 3 bases at V and 4 bases at J, while the number of junction bases matched to no gene is 8. From the cysteine up to the phenylalanine, the CDR3 has a length of 15 residues. Of the read, only the CDR3 DNA is kept; its 45 bases are in frame from base 1. CDR1 and CDR2 (WSHSY, SAAADI) derive from the germline V gene.